Described below is a single TCR beta chain sequence and its context. The authors carried out high-throughput sequencing of TCR beta. They applied it to CD8+ and CD4+ T cells obtained from blood. The RNA, roughly 0.5 to 1 ug, was put through reverse transcription using random hexamers. The CDR3 of TCR beta was amplified by immunoSEQ multiplex PCR across 54 Vbeta and 13 Jbeta. MiXCR, applied by TCRdb to the immunoSEQ multiplex PCR reads, yields one record per CDR3 protein. The sample comprises roughly 190,000 distinct CDR3 sequences, 95% of which are singletons, and 0.098% rests with the top ten. The sample belongs to a study of CD8 T cells in Susac syndrome. The sequenced sample consisted of CD4+ T cells from PBMCs. The origin of this receptor is a human donor with Susac syndrome.

The CDR3 nucleotides are TGTGCCTGGAGTACGGGGGTCACCGGGGAGCTGTTTTTT. The encoded protein is CAWSTGVTGELFF. The chain couples TRBV30 to TRBJ2-2; the D gene is possibly TRBD2 (6 bases). Per germline, CDR1 GTSNPN and CDR2 SVGIG (reference sequence). Trimming removed 2 bases from V and 4 bases from J, with 8 bases in between. This CDR3 has 13 amino acids.